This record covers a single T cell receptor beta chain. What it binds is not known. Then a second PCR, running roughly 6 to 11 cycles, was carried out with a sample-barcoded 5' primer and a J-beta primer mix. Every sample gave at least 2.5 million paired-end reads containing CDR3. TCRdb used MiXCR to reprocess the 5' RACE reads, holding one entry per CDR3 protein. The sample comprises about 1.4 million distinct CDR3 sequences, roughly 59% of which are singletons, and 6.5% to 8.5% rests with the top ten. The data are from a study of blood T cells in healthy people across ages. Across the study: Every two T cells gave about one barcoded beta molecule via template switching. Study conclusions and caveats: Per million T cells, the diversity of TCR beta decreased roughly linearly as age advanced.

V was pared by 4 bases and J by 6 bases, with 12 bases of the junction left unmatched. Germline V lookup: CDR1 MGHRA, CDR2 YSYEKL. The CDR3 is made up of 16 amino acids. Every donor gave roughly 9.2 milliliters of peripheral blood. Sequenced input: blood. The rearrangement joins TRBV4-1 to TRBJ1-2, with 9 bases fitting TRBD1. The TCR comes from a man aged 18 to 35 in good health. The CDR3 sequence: CASSLEDRDRVHGYTF. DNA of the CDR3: TGCGCCAGCAGCCTCGAAGACCGGGACAGGGTTCATGGCTACACCTTC.